The 3 T cell receptor beta chains below come from one sample, sequenced in a study of CD8+CD57+ T cells in acquired aplastic anemia. Patients picked for sequencing had shown CD8+CD57+ cell expansion detected by flow cytometry. CDR3 and TCR beta VDJ profiling relied on genomic DNA as the template. Each CDR3 protein is one row after TCRdb ran MiXCR on the reads. The sample comprises around 290,000 distinct CDR3 sequences, approximately 58% of which are singletons, and roughly 1.3% rests with the top ten. The sequenced sample was sorted CD4+, CD8+, or CD8+CD57+ T cells (not recorded which) from PBMCs. The receptors originated from a human donor with aplastic anemia.

V and J are TRBV7-8 and TRBJ2-5; either TRBD1 or TRBD2 may supply D (5 bases each). The CDR3 totals 11 residues. The germline V gene encodes CDR1 SGHVS and CDR2 FQNEAQ. Trimming took 8 bases from V and 4 from J, leaving 8 bases between them. Here the CDR3 reads CASGGSETQYF. The CDR3, as DNA: TGTGCCAGCGGGGGTTCAGAGACCCAGTACTTC.

This rearrangement joins TRBV20-1 to TRBJ1-4; D uncertain. V was shortened by 0 bases and J by 8 bases, with 13 bases between the two germline ends. The germline V gene has CDR1 DFQATT and CDR2 SNEGSKA (reference sequence). This CDR3 is 14 amino acids long. The CDR3 sequence is CSARDPGLGEKLFF. The CDR3 DNA is TGCAGTGCTAGAGATCCCGGGCTGGGAGAAAAACTGTTTTTT.

Turning to this clonotype: This may be a read error, as it is one base from a much larger clone. The chain is built from TRBV2 and TRBJ2-2; D is possibly TRBD1 (6 bases). The length of the CDR3 is 15 residues. Germline V CDR1 and CDR2: SNHLY, FYNNEI. The CDR3 bases are TGTGCCAGCAGTTTATCCACAGGGAACACCGGGAAGCTGTTTTTT. It encodes CASSLSTGNTGKLFF.